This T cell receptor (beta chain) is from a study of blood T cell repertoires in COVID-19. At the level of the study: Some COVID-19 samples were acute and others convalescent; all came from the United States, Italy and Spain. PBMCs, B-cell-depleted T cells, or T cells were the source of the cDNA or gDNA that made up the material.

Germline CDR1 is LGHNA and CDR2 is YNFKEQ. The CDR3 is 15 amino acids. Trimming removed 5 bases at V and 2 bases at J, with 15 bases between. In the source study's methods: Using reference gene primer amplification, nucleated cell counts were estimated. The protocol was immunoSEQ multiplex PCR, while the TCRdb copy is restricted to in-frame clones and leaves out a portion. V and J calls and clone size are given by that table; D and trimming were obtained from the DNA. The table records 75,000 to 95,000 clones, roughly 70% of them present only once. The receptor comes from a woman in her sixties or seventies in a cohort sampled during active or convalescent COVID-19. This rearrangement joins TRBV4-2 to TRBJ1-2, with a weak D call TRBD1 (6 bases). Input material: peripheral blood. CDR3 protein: CASSYRGGLNYGYTF. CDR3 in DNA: TGTGCCAGCAGCTACCGGGGGGGGCTAAACTATGGCTACACCTTC.